This record covers a single T cell receptor (beta chain). What antigen it recognizes has not been identified. Base quality data are lacking; no much larger clone is found one base away. This sample stems from a study of cytomegalovirus exposure and HLA in healthy donors (dated by TCRdb to 2017 to 2019). Context from the whole study: In an earlier analysis of 550 to 750 of the donors, approximately 260 Gb of sequence data and just under 120 million unique TCR beta sequences from about 179 million T cells were reported. An early release covering about 600 HLA-typed donors comprised about 290 gigabases of sequencing data and around 85 million unique TCR sequences. Of the approximately 400 genotyped donors, roughly 80% were placed in the genetic ancestry cluster associated with self-reported Caucasian donors. The study aimed to test whether signatures of past pathogen exposure could be identified by cataloging public T cell receptors. The study profiled the T cell repertoires of under 850 subjects by immunosequencing and related them to cytomegalovirus serostatus. Besides the first cohort of 666 subjects, a separate validation cohort made up of some 110 different subjects was used. To predict cytomegalovirus infection status, the study brought together high-throughput TCR immunosequencing, statistical association of individual TCRs with disease status, and machine learning. To study patterns of TCR occurrence, a later analysis re-analyzed previously published TCR beta repertoires from around 670 donors and added high-resolution HLA genotyping. In the later analysis, no new phenotypic data were used to find candidate immune exposures; instead, reliance was placed on TCR beta sequences and their occurrence across donors. In an earlier analysis of 500 to 650 of the donors, high-throughput TCR beta sequencing was used to judge whether each TCR beta V gene segment behaved as functional or pseudogenic. Donor age, sex, ethnicity and CMV serostatus were compiled alongside the repertoire data. In a later genetic analysis, genome-wide SNP genotypes for about 60% of the 666 donors were used, and that subset was treated as a discovery cohort. Every discovery cohort repertoire had been produced on one sequencing platform. Class I and class II HLA loci were covered by the typing at four-digit resolution. The number of donors typed differed by locus, with 629-630 for A, B, C, DRB1 and DQB1, roughly 550 for DQA1, over 600 for DPA1, and some 440 for DPB1. Because of strong linkage in the cohort, a handful of DR-DQ haplotypes were treated as single units for association and clustering. Among around 400 genotyped donors of the cohort, an average of roughly 230,000 unique TCR beta nucleotide sequences was sequenced per donor, of which 15% to 20% were non-productive. The paper's findings and limits, for the study overall: In a later analysis, several top co-occurrence clusters were reported to appear linked to parvovirus B19, influenza, CMV and Epstein-Barr virus. The classifier was reported to diagnose cytomegalovirus status with high specificity and sensitivity in both the original and validation cohorts. Specific HLA alleles were associated with 15,000 to 20,000 TCR beta sequences at a false discovery rate of 0.05 in a later analysis. A cluster of highly shared sequence variants was judged likely to be a technical artifact of the sequencing pipeline. A further reported finding was that TCR beta sequences accurately predicted the HLA-A and HLA-B alleles for most subjects in the first cohort. In the study, approximately 160 TCR beta chains were listed as associated with cytomegalovirus. The 87-base-pair reads could not distinguish some IMGT-functional V segments, including TRBV6-2 and TRBV6-3, so those segments were excluded. A later genetic analysis associated a missense DCLRE1C variant with V-gene and J-gene trimming of TCR beta chains, and an independent cohort replicated the association. In a later analysis, HLA-associated TCR beta chains were found to be more clonally expanded and to have lower generation probabilities than equally common non-associated chains. According to a later genetic analysis, donors in an Asian-associated ancestry cluster had fewer N-insertions in productive TCRs than the roughly 670-donor mean. It was suggested by the authors that the approach could potentially be generalized to other disease states and immunological phenotypes. Most TCR sequences were observed very rarely across donors, whereas some public TCRs were present in many individuals. A few of the identified cytomegalovirus-associated TCR beta chains were confirmed in vitro to be specific for cytomegalovirus antigens. Only TCR beta chains were sequenced in this cohort, and the absence of alpha or paired-chain data limited detectable features. In an earlier analysis of around 600 of the donors, most TCR beta V segments appeared in productive rearrangements about 87% or about 30% of the time, broadly matching IMGT annotations. In a later analysis, TCR association rates were found to vary across HLA loci, with the most associated TCRs seen for DRB1 alleles and the fewest for HLA-C alleles. Because counts were too low, about 18 rarely observed V segments, including chromosome 9 orphons, were excluded from the earlier analysis of a few hundred of the donors. Immune exposure information for the cohort was limited to CMV serostatus. Because HLA typing was missing for some donors at each locus, association tests included only the typed subset. Correlated functional status among segregating V segments might reflect linkage disequilibrium, but an unknown experimental factor could not be ruled out. Presence/absence analyses assumed roughly uniform sequencing depth across donors, an assumption that may not hold. When HLA alleles, especially DR and DQ, strongly co-occurred, TCR associations were difficult to assign to individual alleles. Most CMV-associated TCR beta chains appeared to be HLA-restricted in a later analysis, and the HLA associations seemed to be driven largely by CMV exposure.

The receptor library was made with the immunoSEQ multiplex PCR assay. A mixture of 60 forward primers for TCR Vbeta segments and 13 reverse primers for TCR Jbeta segments was used in the multiplex PCR. The CDR3 region of rearranged TCR beta genes was amplified from genomic DNA by a multiplex PCR assay. The Illumina HiSeq System was used to sequence the amplified TCR beta libraries as 87-base-pair reads. In the source study's methods: A later analysis counted some 74 million unique TCR beta chains across the 640 or so repertoires, and some 11 million of these chains were shared by at least two donors. Raw reads were error-corrected and collapsed into unique sequences by a nearest-neighbor algorithm in which closely related sequences were merged to remove PCR and sequencing errors. Alignment of CDR3 sequences to IMGT reference sequences was used to assign V, D and J gene segments. For a sequence to be retained, a match of at least six nucleotides to both a V gene segment and a J gene segment was required. Rearrangements were classified as productive when the CDR3 lacked stop codons and remained in frame with V and J, and all other rearrangements were classified as non-productive. Following IMGT convention, CDR3 was defined as the stretch from the second conserved V-encoded cysteine to the conserved J-encoded phenylalanine. Sequences without an unambiguous match to a single V gene segment were excluded from the earlier analysis of approximately 560 of the donors. In an earlier analysis of roughly 600 of the donors, a V segment was called functional when productive rearrangements were above 56.7%, and segregating when the standard deviation between donors exceeded 5%. To diagnose cytomegalovirus status from the catalog of TCR beta chain sequences, a statistical classification framework was built. In a later analysis, TCR nucleotide sequences were compared against IMGT/GENE-DB human TR gene sequences so that V and J genes could be assigned. The TCRdist pipeline was used in a later analysis to assign CDR3 sequences and most-parsimonious VDJ recombination scenarios. In a later analysis, each TCR beta chain was defined by its CDR3 amino acid sequence together with its V-gene family, and reads without a unique V-gene family were excluded. To address suspected cross-contamination and a sequencing artifact, a later analysis removed a few hundred highly shared, low-generation-probability nucleotide sequences. A later analysis calculated a clonal expansion index for each public chain from normalized within-repertoire ranks of inferred template counts. In a later analysis, generation probabilities were computed using a VDJ recombination model fitted to out-of-frame rearrangements, and the results were checked against IGoR. A later analysis scored TCR-TCR, TCR-HLA and TCR-CMV co-occurrence with hypergeometric tests, applying a repertoire-size bias correction to TCR pairs. To estimate false discovery rates, a later analysis permuted the HLA or CMV assignments 20 times. In a later analysis, co-occurring TCRs were grouped using DBSCAN, with TCRdist sequence similarity added in when clustering inside HLA-allele-positive subsets. Co-occurrence clustering excluded repertoires with fewer than 30,000 or more than 120,000 public chains, plus five with anomalous nucleotide sharing. TCRdb carries this immuneACCESS record with in-frame sequences only. Its versions omit some clonotypes, under half of them owing to an unresolved V gene in the studies checked, with the rest unexplained. V and J calls and clone size come straight from that table; D and trimming were deduced from the DNA. The table for this sample lists around 150,000 clones; roughly 75% of them were counted only once. About 2.2% of the sample comes from the top ten.

The cohort consisted of 650 to 700 healthy bone marrow donors. Cohort members were all nominally healthy when sampled, although unrecorded immune exposures were likely present. The donor was CMV seronegative and belonged to the group of 350 or so seronegative cohort members. Each donor provided a peripheral blood sample, and peripheral blood mononuclear cells were used for TCR beta sequencing. Genomic DNA extraction from the blood cell samples was performed with the Qiagen DNeasy Blood Extraction Kit. From the cysteine up to the phenylalanine, the CDR3 has a length of 13 residues. Only the CDR3 DNA is retained, 39 bases long and in frame from the first base. V loses 4 bases of germline sequence and J loses 6 bases, and the interval between the two ends is 7 bases. Via the germline V gene (reference sequence), CDR1 is MNHEY and CDR2 SMNVEV.

This receptor was identified in a man aged 25 to 40 in good health and CMV-seronegative. The chain couples TRBV27 to TRBJ1-6; the D gene is perhaps TRBD1, from 6 matching bases. Source material: PBMCs. CDR3 reads: CASSWGPNSPLHF. The DNA sequence is TGTGCCAGCAGTTGGGGGCCTAATTCACCCCTCCACTTT.